This entry is about one T cell receptor (beta chain). No cognate antigen has been identified for it. No quality values exist for individual bases; no much larger clone is one base distant. Using the deep immunoSEQ assay, multiplex PCR amplified TCR CDR3 regions from genomic DNA. Extracted genomic DNA from each cell subset was distributed evenly across all wells of several immunoSEQ 96-well plates, and each plate was treated as a replicate. For sorted subsets, 200 to 250 ng of genomic DNA, equivalent to some 33,000 T cell genomes, went into each replicate PCR. The purified libraries were quantified using a Qubit 3.0 fluorometer, sized with a Bioanalyzer 2100, and then quantified again using the KAPA Library Quantification kit. Every immunoSEQ 96-well plate was sequenced on a separate single-read 150-cycle Illumina NextSeq 550 flow cell. The authors' pipeline ran thus. The immunoSEQ output contained only junctional sequences without quality scores, so filtering could not match that applied to full-length reads. Sequences were annotated with PyIR, a Python wrapper for IgBLAST v1.9, and V/J genes and CDR3 were assigned using IMGT germline references. Any read was removed if the V/J assignment was weak (E-value above 1e-6), the CDR3 was missing, or the read contained stop codons, out-of-frame junctions, or ambiguous translated residues. V3J clonotypes were defined as sequences sharing an identical inferred V gene, J gene, and CDR3 amino acid sequence. Percentage overlap between repertoires was calculated by dividing the number of shared unique clonotypes by the size of the smaller repertoire. Repertoire richness was assessed with RTK rarefaction, the Chao1 estimator, and Recon v2.1 estimates of unobserved clonotypes. Generation probabilities were computed with OLGA for all TCRbeta clonotypes obtained by the gDNA method from several donors. Held by TCRdb, this immuneACCESS table contains in-frame sequences only and omits some clones. Under half of the omission traces to an unresolved V gene where checked; the cause of the rest is unknown. That table furnishes V, J and clone size, whereas the DNA furnished D and trimming. The sample table shows around 640,000 clones, and around 96% are seen once. Approximately 0.12% of the sample is taken by the ten largest.

CD8 naive samples were CD45RO-negative cells positively selected for CCR7, giving a CD45RA+CCR7+ population that excluded TemRA cells. The donors were healthy, HIV-negative adults with no recently reported acute infections or vaccinations. Every donor was a Caucasian adult living in Nashville, Tennessee, USA. After blood collection by leukapheresis, PBMCs were isolated using Ficoll-Histopaque density gradient centrifugation and then cryopreserved in the vapor phase of liquid nitrogen. Purity and quantity of every magnetically sorted T cell population were checked by analytical flow cytometry. Genomic DNA was isolated from each sorted fraction and quantified by UV absorbance on a Nanodrop 2000c. This entry is derived from a study of shared clonotypes between healthy human individuals (dated by TCRdb to the early 2020s). With regard to the full study: The cohort comprised a couple of women and a few men aged 18 to 49 years. For each donor, CD4 naive and CD4 memory were each given three plates, CD8 naive was given two plates, and CD8 memory was given one plate. Blood TCR repertoires of about 5 healthy adults were deeply sequenced to estimate repertoire size and the extent of clonotype sharing between individuals. To increase sequencing depth and limit assay-specific biases, different laboratories used diverse techniques to prepare libraries and sequence TCR repertoires. Each donor's leukapheresis produced roughly between roughly 0.85 and 9 billion PBMCs.

On the study overall, not on this receptor specifically: The small number of donors limited the genetic and exposure-history diversity represented. Incomplete sequencing was indicated by rarefaction of sorted-subset datasets, despite the large sequencing depth. Pairwise subsampling indicated that sequencing depth was expected to affect the degree of clonotype sharing among donors. Compared with non-shared clonotypes, clonotypes shared by all four sorted-subset donors had higher generation probabilities. Approximately 5% of naive CD4, roughly 3.6% of naive CD8, 2.3% of memory CD4, and about 0.4% of memory CD8 clonotypes were shared across a handful of donors. Sampling was restricted to blood, and TCR repertoires in tissue are likely to differ from TCR repertoires in blood. Naive subsets generally had larger estimated clonotype richness than memory subsets did.

The sequencing sample was made of naive CD8+ T cells sorted from blood. The sample's cell subset or site label, in plain terms: CD45RA+CCR7+. The origin of this receptor is a woman in her twenties or thirties in good health.

The nucleotides read TGTGCCAGCAGCACACTAAGGGCCGGGGAGCTGTTTTTT. This codes for CASSTLRAGELFF. The chain joins TRBV14 to TRBJ2-2; a confident D gene designation cannot be given. Including cysteine and phenylalanine, the CDR3 has 13 amino acids. Just CDR3 DNA is preserved here, 39 bases in frame from base 1. V loses 5 bases, J loses 6 bases, and the germline ends lie 10 bases apart. The germline V gene sets CDR1 to SGHDN and CDR2 to FVKESK.